This TCR beta chain is drawn from a study of memory CD4+ T cells and cytomegalovirus serostatus. Produced via immunoSEQ multiplex PCR; TCRdb's table is partial and in-frame only. The data hold around 88,000 clones, with approximately 80% observed a single time. Study observations and caveats: About 40% of the roughly 160 known CMV-associated TCRbeta sequences appeared in CD4+ memory.

The sort gate was single viable CD3+CD4+CD8-CD45RO+ cells for memory CD4+ T cells. This CDR3 has 16 residues. Losses at the gene ends were 3 bases for V and 4 bases for J; bases not matched to a gene: 7. As to this clone: Antigen specificity is unknown.

Sequencing input: memory CD4+ T cells from blood. This TCR came from an adult in good health and CMV-seropositive. The chain carries TRBV23-1 and TRBJ2-7, with TRBD2 matching over 12 bases. TRBV23-1 is assigned to the ORF class and has an uncertain function. Here the CDR3 reads CASSHRLAGVGYEQYF. CDR3 nucleotides: TGCGCCAGCAGTCACCGACTAGCGGGAGTGGGGTACGAGCAGTACTTC.